One and the same sample provided the 21 T cell receptor beta chains below, sequenced in a study of graft-versus-host responses after intestinal transplantation. The table came from immunoSEQ multiplex PCR; TCRdb's copy has only in-frame clones and leaves some out. The sample contains about 100,000 clones, approximately 90% of which appear only once. This specimen consisted of PBMCs, obtained about 440 days after intestinal transplant. All receptors come from a human patient who received an intestinal transplant, so some T cells may come from the graft donor.

The V call is TRBV4-1, the J call TRBJ1-4, with D hard to call. The length of the CDR3 is 15 residues. From germline, CDR1 is MGHRA and CDR2 YSYEKL. V shed 4 bases and J shed 0 bases, with 9 bases lying between them. CDR3 nucleotide sequence: TGCGCCAGCAGCCCTGCAGTGTCAACTAATGAAAAACTGTTTTTT. Its protein is CASSPAVSTNEKLFF.

V and J are TRBV6-6 and TRBJ2-5; the D gene is possibly TRBD1 (5 bases). With the DNA end fitting TRBJ2-7 better, the J assignment may be wrong. The CDR3 contains 14 residues. Germline V gene lookup returns CDR1 MNHNY and CDR2 SVGAGI (reference sequence). The CDR3 region is CASSYSQESYEQYF. The CDR3 DNA follows: TGTGCCAGCAGTTACTCACAGGAGTCCTACGAGCAGTACTTC.

This chain links TRBV7-3 with TRBJ2-5; 8 bases fit TRBD2. CDR1 is SGHTA and CDR2 is FQGTGA in the germline V gene. J was trimmed by 3 bases and V by 0 bases; bases with no gene match: 3. CDR3 length: 15 amino acids. The CDR3 bases are TGTGCCAGCAGCTTAACCGGGACTAGAGAAGAGACCCAGTACTTC. Translation: CASSLTGTREETQYF.

The V and J genes are TRBV27 and TRBJ1-2; D is undetermined. V lost 6 bases and J 4 bases, leaving 9 bases between the germline ends. Germline loops: CDR1 MNHEY, CDR2 SMNVEV (reference sequence). The CDR3 consists of 12 residues. Here the CDR3 reads CASSTTGYGYTF. The CDR3 DNA is TGTGCCAGCAGCACAACGGGCTATGGCTACACCTTC.

The sample holds one count of this clone. The CDR3 bases are TGTGCCAGCAGTTACCCAGGAAGGGTGAATCAGCCCCAGCATTTT. Protein: CASSYPGRVNQPQHF. The genes are TRBV6-6 and TRBJ1-5; D gene unclear. This CDR3 is built from 15 residues. V was trimmed by 2 bases and J by 4 bases, leaving 12 bases between them. CDR1 is MNHNY, CDR2 SVGAGI, per germline (reference sequence).

The chain joins TRBV5-4 to TRBJ2-5; D may correspond to TRBD1 or TRBD2 (6 bases each). Germline values: CDR1 SGHNT, CDR2 YYREEE (reference sequence). Trimming shortened V by 2 bases and J by 9 bases, and 17 bases separated the two germline ends. This CDR3 contains 14 residues. The CDR3 is CASSFLGAEGAQYF. The CDR3 nucleotides are TGTGCCAGCAGCTTTCTCGGGGCGGAGGGGGCCCAGTACTTC.

V and J are TRBV21-1 and TRBJ1-2. TRBV21-1 is tagged as a pseudogene. This CDR3 is 11 amino acids long. This chain's CDR3 is CAPGFWNGYTF. For the CDR3, the DNA is TGTGCCCCGGGGTTCTGGAATGGCTACACCTTC.

The chain employs TRBV2 and TRBJ1-6; 8 bases are a match to TRBD1. The CDR3 totals 16 residues. After removal of 5 bases from V and 14 bases from J, the junction contained 17 bases not matched to a gene. CDR1 and CDR2 (germline): SNHLY, FYNNEI. CDR3 DNA: TGTGCCAGCAGTAAAACCGGGACAGGCGACTATGGGGCCCTCCACTTT. Protein product: CASSKTGTGDYGALHF.

This chain uses TRBV11-2 with TRBJ2-2, with D perhaps TRBD2 (5 bases). CDR1 and CDR2 (germline): SGHAT, FQNNGV. V lost 7 bases and J 0 bases, leaving 18 bases between the germline ends. The CDR3 runs 17 residues. CDR3 sequence reads: CASTPGSWGANTGELFF. Written as DNA, the CDR3 is TGTGCCAGCACCCCGGGTAGCTGGGGAGCGAACACCGGGGAGCTGTTTTTT. The full variable domain, in which reference TRBV11-2 and TRBJ2-2 provide the parts outside the CDR3, is EAGVAQSPRYKIIEKRQSVAFWCNPISGHATLYWYQQILGQGPKLLIQFQNNGVVDDSQLPKDRFSAERLKGVDSTLKIQPAKLEDSAVYLCASTPGSWGANTGELFFGEGSRLTVL.

The chain carries TRBV10-3 and TRBJ1-4; TRBD1 might be the D (6 bases). V lost 0 bases, J lost 3 bases, and 11 bases lay in between. The CDR3 is 16 amino acids. Per the germline V gene, CDR1 is ENHRY and CDR2 is SYGVKD. This chain's CDR3 is CAISESIGGANEKLFF. The CDR3 DNA reads TGTGCCATCAGTGAGTCTATAGGGGGAGCTAATGAAAAACTGTTTTTT.

This clone was seen a few times. This chain uses TRBV7-2 with TRBJ1-3, with no clear D. Germline V gene data show CDR1 as SGHTA and CDR2 as FQGNSA. The CDR3 contains 14 residues. V lost 1 base to trimming and J lost 2 bases, with 6 bases between them. The CDR3 spells CASSLGQPGNTIYF. The CDR3 region has the DNA TGTGCCAGCAGCTTAGGCCAGCCTGGAAACACCATATATTTT.

In this sample, this clone turned up a few times. V and J are TRBV6-6 and TRBJ1-2, with D maybe TRBD1 (6 bases). V lost 6 bases to trimming and J lost 7 bases, with 24 bases between them. This CDR3 has 16 amino acids. Germline CDR1 MNHNY, CDR2 SVGAGI (reference sequence). CDR3 nucleotides: TGTGCCAGCAGCCTCCTCACGGAGCAGGGGTTTGGTGGCTACACCTTC. The encoded protein is CASSLLTEQGFGGYTF.

In this sample, this clone turned up once. This chain uses TRBV4-1 with TRBJ2-7; the match to TRBD1 covers 9 bases. CDR3 length: 15 amino acids. Germline assignment: CDR1 MGHRA and CDR2 YSYEKL. V dropped 0 bases and J dropped 5; count of bases not matched to a gene: 5. Here the CDR3 reads CASSQDTDRGNEQYF. For the CDR3, the DNA is TGCGCCAGCAGCCAAGATACGGACAGGGGCAACGAGCAGTACTTC.

The V and J genes are TRBV5-4 and TRBJ2-2, with D perhaps assigned TRBD1 or TRBD2 (5 bases each). Germline V gene sequence: CDR1 SGHNT, CDR2 YYREEE (reference sequence). Trimming cost V 4 bases and J 7 bases, with 14 bases left between them. CDR3 length: 14 residues. The CDR3 sequence is CASSPRGPDGELFF. The CDR3 bases are TGTGCCAGCAGCCCCCGGGGACCCGACGGGGAGCTGTTTTTT.

This clone turned up a few times. This rearrangement joins TRBV2 to TRBJ1-6; possible D gene TRBD1, 5 bases. This CDR3 contains 13 residues. Germline-derived CDR1 and CDR2 are SNHLY and FYNNEI. Trimming took 7 bases from V and 5 from J, leaving 9 bases between them. The chain's CDR3 is CASKTANNSPLHF. The DNA of the CDR3 is TGTGCCAGCAAGACAGCTAATAATTCACCCCTCCACTTT.

The V gene is TRBV27, the J gene TRBJ2-7; 8 bases line up with TRBD2. The V segment lost 5 bases and the J segment 1 base; nucleotides outside the gene matches: 4. The CDR3 totals 14 residues. Germline V CDR1 and CDR2: MNHEY, SMNVEV (reference sequence). CDR3 sequence: CASSPRGGSYEQYF. The CDR3 region has the DNA TGTGCCAGCAGTCCCCGGGGGGGGTCCTACGAGCAGTACTTC.

V and J are TRBV28 and TRBJ1-2, with TRBD1 as a possible D gene (5 bases). V lost 6 bases, J lost 4 bases, and 9 bases lay in between. Germline V gives CDR1 MDHEN, CDR2 SYDVKM. CDR3 size: 12 residues. The CDR3 reads CASRGLLYGYTF. The CDR3 bases are TGTGCCAGCAGGGGACTGCTCTATGGCTACACCTTC.

This clone has just a few counts. Other DNA sequences in this sample translate to the same CDR3. This rearrangement joins TRBV6-1 to TRBJ1-5, with 7 nucleotides matching TRBD1. CDR1 is MNHNS and CDR2 is SASEGT in the germline V gene. The CDR3 runs 14 residues. V lost 6 bases and J lost 5; bases outside the gene matches: 7. The CDR3 DNA reads as TGTGCCAGCAGGGCCGCAGGGGGAGATCAGCCCCAGCATTTT. It translates to CASRAAGGDQPQHF.

V is TRBV10-3 and J is TRBJ2-5; a possible D gene is TRBD2 (6 bases). Germline V gene data show CDR1 as ENHRY and CDR2 as SYGVKD. CDR3 length equals 15 residues. Trimming shortened V by 6 bases and J by 6 bases, and 20 bases separated the two germline ends. The CDR3 DNA follows: TGTGCCATCAGCGCCGAGGGGAGGCCACAAAAGACCCAGTACTTC. Amino acids: CAISAEGRPQKTQYF.

V is TRBV7-9 and J is TRBJ2-1, with D possibly being TRBD2 (6 bases). Per germline, CDR1 SEHNR and CDR2 FQNEAQ (reference sequence). There are 12 residues in the CDR3. The V end was cut by 5 bases, the J end by 7 bases, with 9 bases between. Here the CDR3 reads CASSHAGNEQFF. CDR3 nucleotides: TGTGCCAGCAGCCACGCGGGGAATGAGCAGTTCTTC. The whole variable domain, filled in from reference TRBV7-9 and TRBJ2-1, reads DTGVSQNPRHKITKRGQNVTFRCDPISEHNRLYWYRQTLGQGPEFLTYFQNEAQLEKSRLLSDRFSAERPKGSFSTLEIQRTEQGDSAMYLCASSHAGNEQFFGPGTRLTVL.

This chain uses TRBV5-4 with TRBJ2-5; D perhaps matches TRBD1 (6 bases). The J call is uncertain, as TRBJ2-7 better fits the DNA end. Germline V gene sequence: CDR1 SGHNT, CDR2 YYREEE (reference sequence). The CDR3 contains 16 residues. The CDR3: CASSLGPRQVTYEQYF. CDR3 sequence (DNA): TGTGCCAGCAGCTTGGGACCAAGACAGGTTACCTACGAGCAGTACTTC.